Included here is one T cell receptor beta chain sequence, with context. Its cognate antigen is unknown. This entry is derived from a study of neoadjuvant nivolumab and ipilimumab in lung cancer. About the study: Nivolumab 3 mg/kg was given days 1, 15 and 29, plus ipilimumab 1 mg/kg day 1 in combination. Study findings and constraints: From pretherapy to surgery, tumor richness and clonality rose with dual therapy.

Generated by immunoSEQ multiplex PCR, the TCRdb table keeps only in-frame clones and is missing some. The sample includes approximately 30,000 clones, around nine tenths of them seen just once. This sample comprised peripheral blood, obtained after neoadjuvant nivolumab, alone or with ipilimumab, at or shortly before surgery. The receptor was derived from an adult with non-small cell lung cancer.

CDR3 coding DNA: TGTGCCAGCAGCTTAGGGACAACCCAGCCCCAGCATTTT. Residues: CASSLGTTQPQHF. This chain links TRBV5-6 with TRBJ1-5; maybe TRBD1 (6 bases). CDR1 is SGHDT, CDR2 YYEEEE, per germline. Trimming cost V 2 bases and J 7 bases, with 10 bases left between them. The CDR3 consists of 13 residues.